This T cell receptor (beta chain) was obtained from a study of T cells in women clearing cervical HPV infection. Study summary: Case blood was drawn when the lesion was first found; control blood after infection became undetectable. HLA type stays a possible confounder, typing being limited.

A remark on this clone: Sequencing ends 3 residues short of the CDR3 end; the germline J gene provides the rest.

Profiling relied on immunoSEQ multiplex PCR, and the TCRdb table lists in-frame clones only, not all of them. The table counts around 31,000 clones; around 18% lies in the top ten. This CDR3 has 16 amino acids. Trimming cost V 10 bases and J 5 bases, with 27 bases left between them. The germline CDR1 and CDR2 sequences are MRHNA and SNTAGT. The J gene is TRBJ2-7, the V gene TRBV6-4; maybe TRBD2 (7 bases). This TCR was sampled from a woman between 18 and 69 years old with a cervical HPV16 infection that either progressed to CIN3+ or cleared (not recorded which). Sequencing was done on a sample of blood buffy coat. CDR3 DNA (partial): TGTGCCACCCTCCCGGGCTCCGGGCAGGGGAGGGACGAG. It translates to CATLPGSGQGRDE. The whole CDR3 is CATLPGSGQGRDEQYF.